Following are 30 T cell receptor beta chains from one sample sequenced in a study of T cells in Graves' hyperthyroidism and ophthalmopathy. Researchers amplified the TCR beta CDR3 regions from RNA transcripts. The TCR CDR3 first-round RT-PCR relied on the HTBI primer set. TCRdb called the multiplex PCR reads again in MiXCR, with one record for every CDR3 protein. The table has hundreds of thousands of distinct CDR3 sequences, around 15% seen once. The sequencing input was blood. Source of these receptors: a woman aged 40 to 49 with Graves' ophthalmopathy.

The gene calls are TRBV19 and TRBJ2-2, with 8 bases matching TRBD2. Germline assignment: CDR1 LNHDA and CDR2 SQIVND (reference sequence). The ends lost 5 bases at V and 7 bases at J; junction bases unmatched: 6. This CDR3 spans 14 amino acids. This CDR3 reads CASSSTSGVGELFF. The CDR3 DNA sequence: TGTGCCAGTAGTTCAACTAGCGGAGTCGGGGAGCTGTTTTTT.

Note on this clonotype: One base away lies a much larger clone, so this may be a sequencing read error. V usage is TRBV10-3 and J usage is TRBJ2-2; D not certain. The CDR3 sequence is 14 residues long. V dropped 11 bases and J dropped 1 base, with 14 bases sitting between them. The germline gives CDR1 ENHRY, CDR2 SYGVKD. For the CDR3, the DNA is TGTGCCCCAAGGGAAGCCCGGAACACCGGGGAGCTGTTTTTT. Residues: CAPREARNTGELFF.

The CDR3 coding sequence is TGTGCCGCTAAACTGGGGCAGGTCGGGGAGCTGTTTTTT. Encoded protein: CAAKLGQVGELFF. The V and J genes are TRBV27 and TRBJ2-2, with D maybe TRBD1 (5 bases). CDR1 is MNHEY, CDR2 SMNVEV, per germline (reference sequence). Trimming took off 11 bases at V and 7 bases at J, with 17 bases between the two ends. The CDR3 totals 13 residues.

Many counts were recorded for this clonotype. The chain links TRBV9 to TRBJ2-7, with 7 nucleotides matching TRBD2. J lost 6 bases, V lost 3 bases, and 6 bases had no gene match. CDR1 and CDR2 from the germline V gene are SGDLS and YYNGEE. The CDR3 spans 13 residues. CDR3 nucleotide sequence: TGTGCCAGCAGCGGCCTGGGGAGGGGCGAGCAGTACTTC. It is translated as CASSGLGRGEQYF.

The sample holds a few counts of this clonotype. The chain joins TRBV6-5 to TRBJ1-2; D unclear. Germline V gene data show CDR1 as MNHEY and CDR2 as SVGAGI. Trimming cost V 0 bases and J 4 bases, with 12 bases left between them. This CDR3 has 15 amino acids. The CDR3 nucleotides read TGTGCCAGCAGTTACTCGAAAAGCCCTTTCTATGGCTACACCTTC. It specifies CASSYSKSPFYGYTF.

At least ten counts were recorded for this clonotype. The J gene is TRBJ2-2, the V gene TRBV24-1; 7 bases line up with TRBD1. The trim removed 10 bases at V and 3 bases at J, leaving 4 bases unmatched. CDR3 length: 13 residues. Germline V gene lookup returns CDR1 KGHDR and CDR2 SFDVKD. CDR3 in DNA: TGTGCCACAGGGACAGCATACACCGGGGAGCTGTTTTTT. Protein sequence: CATGTAYTGELFF.

The V call is TRBV7-3, the J call TRBJ2-2; TRBD2 matches at 14 bases. Per the germline V gene, CDR1 is SGHTA and CDR2 is FQGTGA. V shed 4 bases, J shed 7 bases, and the junction held 11 bases outside the gene matches. The CDR3 is made up of 18 amino acids. CDR3 loop: CASSSTLGTSGRHGELFF. CDR3 bases: TGTGCCAGCAGCTCAACCTTAGGGACTAGCGGGAGACACGGGGAGCTGTTTTTT.

This clonotype came up many times. This chain links TRBV28 with TRBJ1-2; D call uncertain. Germline CDR1 and CDR2: MDHEN and SYDVKM. Trimming removed 4 bases at V and 4 bases at J, with 10 bases between. The CDR3 is 13 amino acids. The CDR3 DNA follows: TGTGCCAGCAGTTCAGGTTGGGGCTATGGCTACACCTTC. The encoded protein is CASSSGWGYGYTF.

This clonotype was found many times. The rearrangement joins TRBV5-5 to TRBJ1-2; D perhaps matches TRBD1 (5 bases). V lost 1 base, J lost 3 bases, and 13 bases lay in between. Germline CDR1 and CDR2: SGHKS and YYEKEE (reference sequence). The CDR3 has 15 residues. In nucleotides, the CDR3 is TGTGCCAGCAGCTTGTCAGGGAGCCCCGACTATGGCTACACCTTC. The encoded protein is CASSLSGSPDYGYTF.

This clonotype was picked up many times. The chain carries TRBV6-4 and TRBJ2-6; D perhaps matches TRBD1 (5 bases). CDR3 length equals 14 residues. Trimming left V 5 bases short and J 1 base short, with 6 bases between. Germline CDR1 and CDR2: MRHNA and SNTAGT. CDR3 amino acids: CASSQGSGANVLTF. The CDR3, as DNA: TGTGCCAGCAGTCAGGGATCTGGGGCCAACGTCCTGACTTTC.

This clonotype was detected ten times or more. The chain has TRBV20-1 and TRBJ2-7; the D gene is possibly TRBD1 (6 bases). The CDR3 covers 13 residues. The V and J ends lost 2 bases and 3 bases respectively, with 11 bases between them. The germline V gene has CDR1 DFQATT and CDR2 SNEGSKA (reference sequence). DNA of the CDR3: TGCAGTGCTAGAATACAGGGAGACTACGAGCAGTACTTC. It specifies CSARIQGDYEQYF.

Here the CDR3 DNA reads TGTGCCAGCAGTGAACAGGGGGGGGACACTGAAGCTTTCTTT. It codes for CASSEQGGDTEAFF. The J gene is TRBJ1-1, the V gene TRBV6-1; TRBD1 matches at 7 bases. The V gene end was trimmed by 2 bases and the J gene end by 3 bases; junction bases not matched to a gene: 3. The CDR3 length is 14 residues. Germline V lookup: CDR1 MNHNS, CDR2 SASEGT.

This chain connects TRBV7-8 to TRBJ1-6; no definite D call. This CDR3 contains 14 residues. The V gene's germline CDR1 is SGHVS and CDR2 FQNEAQ. V dropped 5 bases and J dropped 2 bases, with 7 bases sitting between them. The CDR3 nucleotides read TGTGCCAGCAGCCGGACGGCCTATAATTCACCCCTCCACTTT. It is translated as CASSRTAYNSPLHF.

There are many counts of this clonotype. The chain employs TRBV20-1 and TRBJ2-5; TRBD1 might be the D (5 bases). Trimming pared 5 bases from V and 2 bases from J, leaving 9 bases between. The CDR3 is 12 amino acids. Germline CDR1 DFQATT, CDR2 SNEGSKA (reference sequence). CDR3 DNA: TGCAGTGCTTACACAGGTCAAGAGACCCAGTACTTC. Amino acid sequence: CSAYTGQETQYF.

This clonotype occurred many times. This chain links TRBV20-1 with TRBJ2-5; 8 nucleotides match TRBD1. J lost 0 bases, V lost 2 bases, and 5 bases had no gene match. In germline, CDR1 is DFQATT, CDR2 SNEGSKA (reference sequence). CDR3 size: 15 residues. CDR3 in amino acids: CSARSLTGDQETQYF. CDR3 nucleotides: TGCAGTGCTAGATCCCTGACAGGGGACCAAGAGACCCAGTACTTC.

This clonotype showed up many times. V usage is TRBV10-3 and J usage is TRBJ2-7; the D is unclear. The CDR3 spans 14 residues. The V and J ends lost 4 bases and 0 bases respectively, with 10 bases between them. Germline V gives CDR1 ENHRY, CDR2 SYGVKD. Here the CDR3 reads CAISVVTASYEQYF. The CDR3 nucleotides read TGTGCCATCAGTGTCGTGACCGCCTCCTACGAGCAGTACTTC.

This clonotype was picked up a small number of times. The gene calls are TRBV11-2 and TRBJ1-3, with D uncertain. Germline CDR1 SGHAT, CDR2 FQNNGV. The CDR3 has 18 residues. V was trimmed by 2 bases and J by 0 bases, leaving 17 bases between them. Written as DNA, the CDR3 is TGTGCCAGCAGCTTAATCGGCAGCCCGATCCCCTCTGGAAACACCATATATTTT. Residues: CASSLIGSPIPSGNTIYF.

J is TRBJ2-5 and V is TRBV20-1; weak D call: TRBD1 (6 bases). V was shortened by 0 bases and J by 5 bases, with 16 bases between the two germline ends. From germline, CDR1 is DFQATT and CDR2 SNEGSKA (reference sequence). The CDR3 is 15 amino acids. CDR3 nucleotide sequence: TGCAGTGCTAGAGATTCGAGCAGGGGTGGTGAGACCCAGTACTTC. Amino acids: CSARDSSRGGETQYF.

The chain recombines TRBV11-1 with TRBJ2-1; no firm D call. V was shortened by 3 bases and J by 7 bases, with 13 bases between the two germline ends. The CDR3 has 14 residues. Germline values: CDR1 SGHAT, CDR2 FQDESV (reference sequence). This chain's CDR3 is CASSLGGYPNEQFF. DNA of the CDR3: TGTGCCAGCAGCTTGGGCGGTTACCCTAATGAGCAGTTCTTC.

V is TRBV7-6 and J is TRBJ2-5, with D possibly TRBD1 on 6 matching bases. The CDR3 covers 14 residues. Trimming stripped 6 bases from V and 7 bases from J, with 18 bases between. Germline CDR1 reads SGHVS; CDR2 reads FNYEAQ. CDR3 sequence reads: CASSRPTGSGTQYF. The CDR3 DNA reads as TGTGCCAGCAGTCGTCCCACAGGGAGTGGGACCCAGTACTTC.

The sample holds many counts of this clonotype. V usage is TRBV28 and J usage is TRBJ2-7; 8 bases map to TRBD1. CDR3 length: 16 residues. Germline V gene lookup returns CDR1 MDHEN and CDR2 SYDVKM. V gave up 7 bases and J gave up 5 bases; unmatched junction bases: 16. In nucleotides, the CDR3 is TGTGCCAGCAAACCTAGGGGGACAGGCCGGTTGAACGAGCAGTACTTC. Translation: CASKPRGTGRLNEQYF.

This clonotype was counted at least ten times. This chain joins TRBV29-1 and TRBJ2-7, with no clear D. The CDR3 spans 13 residues. CDR1 and CDR2 (germline): SQVTM, ANQGSEA. The V end was cut by 4 bases, the J end by 4 bases, with 14 bases between. In DNA, the CDR3 is TGCAGCGTTGTAGGGCGTCAGGCTTACGAGCAGTACTTC. Translation: CSVVGRQAYEQYF.

Many counts were recorded for this clonotype. V and J are TRBV19 and TRBJ1-3; D gene unclear. Trimming left V 6 bases short and J 4 bases short, with 10 bases between. The germline V gene has CDR1 LNHDA and CDR2 SQIVND (reference sequence). The CDR3 runs 13 residues. The CDR3: CASRREFGNTIYF. CDR3 bases: TGTGCCAGTAGGCGGGAGTTCGGAAACACCATATATTTT. Using reference TRBV19 and TRBJ1-3 for the parts outside the CDR3, the full variable domain is DGGITQSPKYLFRKEGQNVTLSCEQNLNHDAMYWYRQDPGQGLRLIYYSQIVNDFQKGDIAEGYSVSREKKESFPLTVTSAQKNPTAFYLCASRREFGNTIYFGEGSWLTVV.

This clonotype was detected ten times or more. The chain links TRBV5-1 to TRBJ1-1; weak D call: TRBD1 (6 bases). Trimming took 0 bases from V and 5 from J, leaving 17 bases between them. The germline gives CDR1 SGHRS, CDR2 YFSETQ. The CDR3 consists of 16 residues. This CDR3 is CASSLVSRGGETEAFF. Here the CDR3 DNA reads TGCGCCAGCAGCTTGGTCTCCAGGGGAGGTGAGACTGAAGCTTTCTTT.

This clonotype was seen repeatedly, ten times or more. The J gene is TRBJ1-2, the V gene TRBV15; D is undetermined. CDR1 and CDR2 (germline): LNHNV, YYDKDF (reference sequence). Trimming left V 0 bases short and J 8 bases short, with 13 bases between. The CDR3 spans 14 residues. This CDR3 reads CATSRDGVVGGYTF. CDR3 coding DNA: TGTGCCACCAGCAGAGATGGAGTGGTTGGCGGCTACACCTTC.

This clonotype came up many times. The CDR3 DNA follows: TGTGCCAGCACGAACCCTTCCGGGACAGGGACCTACGAGCAGTACTTC. The encoded protein is CASTNPSGTGTYEQYF. This sequence joins TRBV28 and TRBJ2-7; 9 bases are a match to TRBD1. CDR1 MDHEN and CDR2 SYDVKM come from the germline V gene. This CDR3 spans 16 amino acids. The V gene end was trimmed by 7 bases and the J gene end by 2 bases; junction bases not matched to a gene: 12.

This clonotype was recorded at least ten times. The chain joins TRBV5-1 to TRBJ2-5; 9 bases align to TRBD2. Per germline, CDR1 SGHRS and CDR2 YFSETQ. The CDR3 covers 14 residues. Trimming removed 4 bases from V and 5 bases from J; junction bases left unmatched: 6. The CDR3 sequence is CASSPLAGTETQYF. CDR3 bases: TGCGCCAGCAGCCCTCTAGCGGGAACGGAGACCCAGTACTTC.

This clonotype has a count of ten or more. V is TRBV7-3 and J is TRBJ2-2; no clear D. The germline CDR1 and CDR2 sequences are SGHTA and FQGTGA. The CDR3 runs to 13 residues. V was shortened by 5 bases and J by 7 bases, with 11 bases between the two germline ends. The CDR3 DNA is TGTGCCAGCAGCACTTTTACTGGCGGGGAGCTGTTTTTT. As protein: CASSTFTGGELFF.

There are many counts of this clonotype. This sequence joins TRBV7-9 and TRBJ2-5; D is ambiguous. Germline CDR1 SEHNR, CDR2 FQNEAQ (reference sequence). The CDR3 loop spans 14 amino acids. V was shortened by 2 bases and J by 3 bases, with 10 bases between the two germline ends. The CDR3 sequence: CASSLLLPEETQYF. The CDR3 DNA follows: TGTGCCAGCAGCTTACTCCTCCCCGAAGAGACCCAGTACTTC. Drawing the rest from reference TRBV7-9 and TRBJ2-5, the complete variable domain is DTGVSQNPRHKITKRGQNVTFRCDPISEHNRLYWYRQTLGQGPEFLTYFQNEAQLEKSRLLSDRFSAERPKGSFSTLEIQRTEQGDSAMYLCASSLLLPEETQYFGPGTRLLVL.

This clonotype was seen ten or more times. CDR3 in amino acids: CATSLSVEGGELFF. In DNA form, the CDR3 reads TGTGCCACCTCACTAAGCGTTGAAGGCGGGGAGCTGTTTTTT. The chain recombines TRBV28 with TRBJ2-2, with D unclear. The V end lost 10 bases, the J end lost 7 bases, and 19 bases lay between the germline ends. The CDR3 extends over 14 amino acids. Germline CDR1 MDHEN, CDR2 SYDVKM. Drawing the rest from reference TRBV28 and TRBJ2-2, the complete variable domain is DVKVTQSSRYLVKRTGEKVFLECVQDMDHENMFWYRQDPGLGLRLIYFSYDVKMKEKGDIPEGYSVSREKKERFSLILESASTNQTSMYLCATSLSVEGGELFFGEGSRLTVL.